This TCR beta chain came from a study of blood T cell repertoires in COVID-19. Study in general: Sites in the United States, Italy and Spain provided acute and convalescent COVID-19 samples. T cells, B-cell-depleted T cells, or PBMCs provided the cDNA or gDNA that served as material.

Authors' data handling: Amplifying reference gene primers gave estimates of nucleated cell counts. Here immunoSEQ multiplex PCR was the method, and the copy in TCRdb shows in-frame clones only, minus some. That table gives V, J and clone size, and the DNA gave D and trimming. This sample has some 69,000 clones, with around four fifths found just once. The CDR3 sequence is 11 residues long. V was pared by 7 bases and J by 16 bases, with 8 bases of the junction left unmatched. Material: peripheral blood. This sequence was found in an older woman with acute or convalescent COVID-19. The chain links TRBV12-3 or TRBV12-4 to TRBJ2-1, with 9 bases identical to TRBD1. The CDR3 sequence: CASTGGTGRFF. The CDR3 nucleotides read TGTGCCAGCACGGGCGGGACAGGGCGTTTCTTC.